Following are 24 T cell receptor beta chains from one sample sequenced in a study of blood T cell repertoires in COVID-19 (dated by TCRdb to 2020 to 2021). Library preparation employed the immunoSEQ multiplex PCR assay. This is the immuneACCESS table as TCRdb keeps it, with only in-frame sequences that have V and J called. A part of the clones is gone; compared with another copy, unresolved V genes explain less than half, and the rest is unexplained. The sample table contains a few hundred thousand clones; only one count was recorded for 88% of them. The top ten hold around 1.9% of the sample. Source material: PBMCs or T cells enriched from blood (not recorded which). These receptors originate from a woman aged 35 to 49 who had recovered from COVID-19.

The chain combines TRBV28 with TRBJ1-2, with 7 bases aligning to TRBD1. This CDR3 is built from 14 residues. Losses at the gene ends were 6 bases for V and 4 bases for J; bases not matched to a gene: 8. Germline V lookup: CDR1 MDHEN, CDR2 SYDVKM. The CDR3 region is CASRPTGWLYGYTF. For the CDR3, the DNA is TGTGCCAGCAGACCGACAGGGTGGCTCTATGGCTACACCTTC.

The CDR3 coding sequence is TGTGCCACCGGGGGGAGGCAGCCCCAAGAGACCCAGTACTTC. Amino acid sequence: CATGGRQPQETQYF. The genes are TRBV24-1 and TRBJ2-5, with D possibly matching TRBD2 (6 bases). Germline V gives CDR1 KGHDR, CDR2 SFDVKD. With 9 bases removed from V and 1 base from J, the gap between germline ends came to 14 bases. The CDR3 has 14 residues.

This chain links TRBV6-5 with TRBJ2-1; 9 nucleotides line up with TRBD1. This CDR3 comprises 15 residues. V lost 8 bases, J lost 3 bases, and 8 bases stayed unmatched. Germline values: CDR1 MNHEY, CDR2 SVGAGI. The chain's CDR3 is CASRPGQGHYNEQFF. The CDR3 nucleotides are TGTGCCAGCCGACCGGGACAGGGACACTACAATGAGCAGTTCTTC.

The gene calls are TRBV13 and TRBJ1-4; tentative D call: TRBD1 (6 bases). The CDR3 runs to 16 residues. Trimming took 2 bases from V and 7 from J, leaving 17 bases between them. CDR1 is PRHDT, CDR2 FYEKMQ, per germline (reference sequence). CDR3: CASSLTQGNFGEKLFF. CDR3 nucleotides: TGTGCCAGCAGCTTAACACAGGGCAATTTCGGTGAAAAACTGTTTTTT.

The chain joins TRBV6-5 to TRBJ2-7; 9 bases are shared with TRBD1. This CDR3 contains 13 residues. J lost 6 bases, V lost 6 bases, and 6 bases had no gene match. Germline lookup yields CDR1 MNHEY and CDR2 SVGAGI. Here the CDR3 reads CASRGWDRAEQYF. CDR3 coding DNA: TGTGCCAGCAGGGGGTGGGACAGGGCCGAGCAGTACTTC.

The chain has TRBV5-1 and TRBJ2-7, with a tentative D call TRBD2 (5 bases). The CDR3 totals 13 residues. CDR1 is SGHRS, CDR2 YFSETQ, per germline. Trimming stripped 4 bases from V and 5 bases from J, with 13 bases between. The CDR3 coding sequence is TGCGCCAGCAGCCTCACGATCGGGAACGAGCAGTACTTC. Translation gives CASSLTIGNEQYF. The full variable domain, in which reference TRBV5-1 and TRBJ2-7 provide the parts outside the CDR3, is KAGVTQTPRYLIKTRGQQVTLSCSPISGHRSVSWYQQTPGQGLQFLFEYFSETQRNKGNFPGRFSGRQFSNSRSEMNVSTLELGDSALYLCASSLTIGNEQYFGPGTRLTVT.

The chain has TRBV29-1 and TRBJ2-5; a weak D match, TRBD2 (5 bases). The ends were cut back, 6 bases at V and 5 bases at J, with 10 bases in the middle. This CDR3 is built from 11 residues. Germline CDR1 reads SQVTM; CDR2 reads ANQGSEA. In nucleotides, the CDR3 is TGCAGCGTCTCACCGGGGGAGACCCAGTACTTC. Its protein is CSVSPGETQYF.

The CDR3 spells CASSLGRATEAFF. The CDR3 DNA reads as TGTGCCAGCAGTTTAGGCAGGGCCACTGAAGCTTTCTTT. The J gene is TRBJ1-1, the V gene TRBV27, with D perhaps TRBD1 (5 bases). The CDR3 consists of 13 residues. Deletions cut 2 bases from V and 4 bases from J, with 8 bases between. Germline V gives CDR1 MNHEY, CDR2 SMNVEV (reference sequence).

The chain recombines TRBV14 with TRBJ2-7; D might be TRBD1 (5 bases). From germline, CDR1 is SGHDN and CDR2 FVKESK. This CDR3 is built from 17 residues. Trimming stripped 2 bases from V and 9 bases from J, with 26 bases between. The CDR3: CASSQSTLRTPTSGQYF. CDR3 sequence (DNA): TGTGCCAGCAGCCAATCCACCCTGCGGACACCTACGTCCGGGCAGTACTTC.

This chain connects TRBV20-1 to TRBJ1-5; the D is unclear. The CDR3 consists of 13 residues. V gave up 3 bases and J gave up 4 bases, with 10 bases separating them. From germline, CDR1 is DFQATT and CDR2 SNEGSKA (reference sequence). CDR3: CSASVQSNQPQHF. The CDR3 DNA reads as TGCAGTGCTAGTGTCCAGTCTAATCAGCCCCAGCATTTT.

The chain employs TRBV27 and TRBJ1-2; 8 bases align to TRBD1. V was clipped by 2 bases and J by 6 bases; unmatched bases: 5. The CDR3 sequence is 14 residues long. Germline lookup yields CDR1 MNHEY and CDR2 SMNVEV (reference sequence). This CDR3 is CASSLLAGGHGYTF. The CDR3 DNA follows: TGTGCCAGCAGTTTACTTGCAGGGGGCCATGGCTACACCTTC.

V usage is TRBV30 and J usage is TRBJ1-6; 8 nucleotides agree with TRBD1. This CDR3 contains 16 residues. The ends lost 0 bases at V and 7 bases at J; junction bases unmatched: 8. CDR1 GTSNPN and CDR2 SVGIG come from the germline V gene (reference sequence). In DNA, the CDR3 is TGTGCCTGGAGTGTAGGATCTTGGACAGGGAATTCACCCCTCCACTTT. Translating gives CAWSVGSWTGNSPLHF.

This clone came up once. The V and J genes are TRBV5-1 and TRBJ2-5; D might be TRBD2 (5 bases). Deletions cut 2 bases from V and 5 bases from J, with 16 bases between. Germline CDR1 is SGHRS and CDR2 is YFSETQ. This CDR3 is built from 15 residues. In nucleotides, the CDR3 is TGCGCCAGCAGCTTAGGACTCCAGACGTCCGAGACCCAGTACTTC. As protein: CASSLGLQTSETQYF.

The chain employs TRBV14 and TRBJ2-5; 7 bases map to TRBD2. CDR1 and CDR2 (germline): SGHDN, FVKESK. V lost 0 bases to trimming and J lost 4 bases; unmatched junction nucleotides: 2. The length of the CDR3 is 14 residues. The CDR3 loop reads CASSQERGRETQYF. DNA for the CDR3: TGTGCCAGCAGCCAAGAGCGGGGGAGAGAGACCCAGTACTTC.

This clone appeared a single time. The J gene is TRBJ2-2, the V gene TRBV5-1; 9 bases agree with TRBD2. V trimming: 4 bases; J trimming: 7 bases; junction bases outside the gene matches: 11. CDR1 is SGHRS and CDR2 is YFSETQ in the germline V gene. The CDR3 runs 16 residues. CDR3 protein: CASSPNIAGAGGELFF. CDR3 in DNA: TGCGCCAGCAGCCCCAATATAGCGGGAGCGGGCGGGGAGCTGTTTTTT.

The gene calls are TRBV7-9 and TRBJ1-3, with 9 bases that match TRBD1. After removal of 3 bases from V and 0 bases from J, the junction contained 12 bases not matched to a gene. The CDR3 extends over 19 amino acids. Germline-derived CDR1 and CDR2 are SEHNR and FQNEAQ (reference sequence). The CDR3 sequence: CASSFMGTGPHLSGNTIYF. Here the CDR3 DNA reads TGTGCCAGCAGCTTTATGGGGACAGGGCCCCATCTCTCTGGAAACACCATATATTTT.

The genes are TRBV10-3 and TRBJ2-5, with a possible D match to TRBD1 (5 bases). Trimming removed 0 bases from V and 4 bases from J, with 12 bases in between. The germline V gene has CDR1 ENHRY and CDR2 SYGVKD. This CDR3 comprises 15 residues. Here the CDR3 reads CAISESEIQGETQYF. The CDR3 DNA follows: TGTGCCATCAGTGAGTCGGAAATTCAGGGAGAGACCCAGTACTTC.

The CDR3 DNA reads TGTGCCAGCAGCTCGGGAGGGGGAAGCAATCAGCCCCAGCATTTT. Translation: CASSSGGGSNQPQHF. The chain employs TRBV7-9 and TRBJ1-5; TRBD1 might be the D (6 bases). Germline V gives CDR1 SEHNR, CDR2 FQNEAQ (reference sequence). CDR3 length: 15 amino acids. The ends were cut back, 4 bases at V and 1 base at J, with 11 bases in the middle.

This sequence joins TRBV11-3 and TRBJ2-3; D not resolved. The CDR3 runs 12 residues. Germline V gene data show CDR1 as SGHNT and CDR2 as YENEEA. The V end was cut by 5 bases, the J end by 2 bases, with 5 bases between. The CDR3 spells CASSPFTDTQYF. As DNA, the CDR3 is TGTGCCAGCAGCCCCTTCACAGATACGCAGTATTTT.

The rearrangement joins TRBV24-1 to TRBJ2-1, with 13 positions matching TRBD2. This CDR3 has 16 amino acids. Germline CDR1 is KGHDR and CDR2 is SFDVKD. The V and J ends lost 4 bases and 10 bases, in that order; junction bases with no gene match: 9. The CDR3 DNA reads TGTGCCACCAGTGACCCAACTAGCGGGAGGGCCGGCGAGCAGTTCTTC. Translated: CATSDPTSGRAGEQFF.

The CDR3 DNA reads as TGTGCCAGCAGTTTTGCAGCATGGCAGGGTATGATGGGGACAGATACGCAGTATTTT. Its protein is CASSFAAWQGMMGTDTQYF. V usage is TRBV27 and J usage is TRBJ2-3; possible D gene TRBD1, 5 bases. Germline V gives CDR1 MNHEY, CDR2 SMNVEV (reference sequence). The CDR3 loop spans 19 amino acids. V was clipped by 3 bases and J by 3 bases, with 25 bases between them.

In this sample, this clone turned up a few times. The chain uses TRBV7-9 and TRBJ2-7; TRBD2 might be the D (5 bases). The CDR3 is 14 residues long. The V and J ends lost 3 bases and 7 bases respectively, with 16 bases between them. From germline, CDR1 is SEHNR and CDR2 FQNEAQ (reference sequence). The CDR3 coding sequence is TGTGCCAGCAGCTTTCCAGCGGCCAGATGGGAGCAGTACTTC. It yields the protein CASSFPAARWEQYF.

The V call is TRBV24-1, the J call TRBJ2-2; no definite D call. Germline loops: CDR1 KGHDR, CDR2 SFDVKD. The CDR3 contains 16 residues. Trimming removed 4 bases at V and 7 bases at J, with 18 bases between. CDR3 sequence: CATSEHDGFLDGELFF. The CDR3 DNA sequence: TGTGCCACCAGTGAACATGACGGGTTCCTTGACGGGGAGCTGTTTTTT.

V and J are TRBV7-9 and TRBJ2-5, with 8 nucleotides matching TRBD2. This CDR3 is 14 amino acids long. The V gene's germline CDR1 is SEHNR and CDR2 FQNEAQ (reference sequence). The V segment lost 5 bases and the J segment 2 bases; nucleotides outside the gene matches: 4. CDR3 DNA sequence: TGTGCCAGCAGCGAACTAGCGGTGCAAGAGACCCAGTACTTC. It specifies CASSELAVQETQYF.